This T cell receptor beta chain was recovered during a study of T-cell reconstitution after alpha-beta-depleted transplantation in children. Regarding the study as a whole: From newly produced T cells came most of the T-cell counts and diversity one year after transplant. Where some patients showed high TCRbeta diversity at day 60, it came from recipient T cells and thymic progenitors that had survived. Reportedly, only several hundred clones from non-depleted graft cells drove alpha-beta T-cell counts at about two months.

TCRbeta library preparation incorporated unique molecular identifiers. TCRdb recomputed calls from the PCR reads with MiXCR, one row per CDR3 protein. The repertoire consists of tens of thousands of distinct CDR3 sequences, with about 50% occurring once and the leading ten covering under 40%. V was clipped by 4 bases and J by 0 bases, with 6 bases between them. From germline, CDR1 is SGHTA and CDR2 FQGNSA. The length of the CDR3 is 13 residues. In regard to this clonotype: Its specificity is not known.

The TCR was taken from a boy under two years old with SCID, due to receive a stem cell transplant. Sequenced here: peripheral blood, sampled before TCRalphabeta/CD19-depleted stem cell transplant. V usage is TRBV7-2 and J usage is TRBJ1-1; no definite D call. CDR3 sequence reads: CASSYTVNTEAFF. The CDR3 nucleotides read TGTGCCAGCAGCTACACAGTGAACACTGAAGCTTTCTTT.